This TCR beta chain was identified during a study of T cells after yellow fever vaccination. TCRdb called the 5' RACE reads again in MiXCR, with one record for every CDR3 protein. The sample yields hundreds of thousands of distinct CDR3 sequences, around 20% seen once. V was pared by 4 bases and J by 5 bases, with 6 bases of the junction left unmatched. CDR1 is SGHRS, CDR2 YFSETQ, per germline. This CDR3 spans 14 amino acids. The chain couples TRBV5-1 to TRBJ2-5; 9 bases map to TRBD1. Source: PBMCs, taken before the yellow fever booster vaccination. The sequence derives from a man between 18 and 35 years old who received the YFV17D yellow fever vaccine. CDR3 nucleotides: TGCGCCAGCAGCCTGGGGACAGGGACGGAGACCCAGTACTTC. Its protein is CASSLGTGTETQYF.